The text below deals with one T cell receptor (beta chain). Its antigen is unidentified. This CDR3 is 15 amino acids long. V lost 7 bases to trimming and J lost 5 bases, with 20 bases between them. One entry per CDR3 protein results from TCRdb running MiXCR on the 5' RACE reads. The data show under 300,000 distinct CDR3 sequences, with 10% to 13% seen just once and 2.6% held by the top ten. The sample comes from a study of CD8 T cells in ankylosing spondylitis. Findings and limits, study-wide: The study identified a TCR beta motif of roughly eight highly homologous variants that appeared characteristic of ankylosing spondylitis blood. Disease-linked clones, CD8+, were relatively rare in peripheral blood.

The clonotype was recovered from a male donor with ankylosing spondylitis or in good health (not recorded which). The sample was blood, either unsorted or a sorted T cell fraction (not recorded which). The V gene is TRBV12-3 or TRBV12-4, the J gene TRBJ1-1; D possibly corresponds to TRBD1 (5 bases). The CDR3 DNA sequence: TGTGCCAGCACCCACGGAGGGGTAAGCGGGACTGAAGCTTTCTTT. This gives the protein CASTHGGVSGTEAFF.